These 2 T cell receptor beta chains originate from one sample sequenced in a study of blood T cell repertoires in COVID-19. Assay: immunoSEQ multiplex PCR; the TCRdb copy retains only in-frame clones and omits some. The table lists hundreds of thousands of clones, 85% to 90% of them singletons. The source material was peripheral blood. Receptor source: a human donor in a cohort sampled during active COVID-19.

This clone was counted a few times. This chain links TRBV27 with TRBJ1-1, with D perhaps matching TRBD1 (6 bases). Germline V gene sequence: CDR1 MNHEY, CDR2 SMNVEV (reference sequence). V shed 4 bases and J shed 8 bases, with 20 bases lying between them. This CDR3 comprises 15 residues. CDR3 region: CASSSGGTGRQEAFF. CDR3 DNA sequence: TGTGCCAGCAGTTCCGGCGGAACAGGGCGACAAGAAGCTTTCTTT.

The V call is TRBV6-4, the J call TRBJ1-2; D is undetermined. With 3 bases removed from V and 1 base from J, the gap between germline ends came to 15 bases. Germline V gene lookup returns CDR1 MRHNA and CDR2 SNTAGT. This CDR3 is 16 amino acids long. This CDR3 is CASSENWQVYNYGYTF. The CDR3 DNA reads as TGTGCCAGCAGTGAAAATTGGCAGGTTTATAACTATGGCTACACCTTC.